Sequencing of this T cell receptor (beta chain) was carried out in a study of blood T cell repertoires in COVID-19. Whole-study context: Both acute and convalescent COVID-19 samples were obtained from the United States, Italy and Spain. From T cells, B-cell-depleted T cells, or PBMCs came the material, which was cDNA or gDNA.

V dropped 6 bases and J dropped 4; count of bases not matched to a gene: 5. The CDR3 spans 14 residues. CDR1 is ENHRY, CDR2 SYGVKD, per germline. Under the authors' procedure: Amplification of reference gene primers provided the estimated nucleated cell counts. Assay used: immunoSEQ multiplex PCR; TCRdb lists only in-frame clones, some missing. The DNA was the basis for D and trimming; V, J and clone size are from that table. The sample holds about 490,000 clones; 80% to 90% are singletons and the top ten take about 3.2%. Sequenced: peripheral blood. The chain has TRBV10-3 and TRBJ2-3; the match to TRBD1 covers 9 bases. The clonotype was recovered from a human donor in a cohort sampled during active COVID-19. Here the CDR3 reads CAIRETGGSDTQYF. Here the CDR3 DNA reads TGTGCCATCAGAGAAACAGGGGGCTCAGATACGCAGTATTTT.